This TCR beta chain was identified in a study of CD8 T cells in Susac syndrome. An amount of RNA that ranged from roughly 0.45 to 1 ug was reverse transcribed with random hexamers. In TCRdb, the immunoSEQ multiplex PCR reads were re-called with MiXCR into one record per CDR3 protein. The sample carries around 200,000 distinct CDR3 sequences, roughly 94% recorded once. Sequencing of TCR beta drew on CD8+ and CD4+ T cells from blood. The controls were healthy donors who were matched for age and sex. TEMRA cells were FACS-enriched, while CD8+ and CD4+ T cells were negatively isolated. The germline gives CDR1 LGHDT, CDR2 YNNKEL (reference sequence). Trimming shortened V by 1 base and J by 6 bases, and 15 bases separated the two germline ends. This CDR3 has 16 amino acids.

The chain combines TRBV3-1 with TRBJ1-4; D gene ambiguous. This sequence originates from a human donor in good health. Sequenced material: CD4+ T cells from PBMCs. CDR3 region: CASSQAASRSYEKLFF. CDR3 nucleotide sequence: TGTGCCAGCAGCCAAGCCGCATCAAGGAGCTATGAAAAACTGTTTTTT.